One and the same sample provided the 5 T cell receptor beta chains below, sequenced in a study of beta chain features in type 1 diabetes (dated by TCRdb to 2016 to 2018). The library was made by the immunoSEQ multiplex PCR assay. The High Capacity cDNA Reverse Transcription Kit was used to reverse transcribe all of the isolated RNA, meaning that expressed TCRB transcripts were what got sequenced. TCRdb mirrors the immuneACCESS table, restricted to in-frame sequences. Some clones are absent from its copies; in checked studies, under half trace to an unresolved V gene, and the reason for the others is unknown. The sample table shows over 65,000 clones, and roughly 30% are seen once. The ten largest clones capture over 0.35% of the sample. The sample taken for sequencing was stem cell memory CD4+ T cells from blood. The cell subset or site label for this specimen denotes: stem cell-like memory CD4+ T cells. The receptors originated from a woman aged 18-29 years in good health.

V is TRBV9 and J is TRBJ1-4; D possibly corresponds to TRBD1 (5 bases). V lost 3 bases and J 4 bases, leaving 13 bases between the germline ends. The germline V gene has CDR1 SGDLS and CDR2 YYNGEE. This CDR3 spans 15 amino acids. The chain's CDR3 is CASSAAWGVNEKLFF. As DNA, the CDR3 is TGTGCCAGCAGCGCGGCCTGGGGCGTTAATGAAAAACTGTTTTTT. Full variable domain (outside the CDR3, taken from reference TRBV9 and TRBJ1-4): DSGVTQTPKHLITATGQRVTLRCSPRSGDLSVYWYQQSLDQGLQFLIQYYNGEERAKGNILERFSAQQFPDLHSELNLSSLELGDSALYFCASSAAWGVNEKLFFGSGTQLSVL.

CDR3 sequence: CASSEQGTEQFF. The CDR3 DNA reads as TGTGCCAGCAGTGAACAGGGTACTGAGCAGTTCTTC. The J gene is TRBJ2-1, the V gene TRBV6-5, with D possibly matching TRBD1 (6 bases). V was clipped by 5 bases and J by 9 bases, with 11 bases between them. CDR1 MNHEY and CDR2 SVGAGI come from the germline V gene. The CDR3 covers 12 residues.

The chain links TRBV6-6 to TRBJ1-2; D possibly corresponds to TRBD1 (6 bases). The CDR3 contains 12 residues. V dropped 5 bases and J dropped 4 bases, with 8 bases sitting between them. CDR1 and CDR2 (germline): MNHNY, SVGAGI (reference sequence). CDR3 sequence: CASSPTGYGYTF. CDR3 DNA sequence: TGTGCCAGCAGTCCGACAGGCTATGGCTACACCTTC.

This chain joins TRBV7-2 and TRBJ2-2, with a weak D call TRBD1 (5 bases). Trimming left V 5 bases short and J 5 bases short, with 15 bases between. The CDR3 length is 15 residues. CDR1 is SGHTA, CDR2 FQGNSA, per germline. CDR3 sequence: CASSRDRSGTGELFF. Written as DNA, the CDR3 is TGTGCCAGCAGCCGAGACAGATCTGGGACCGGGGAGCTGTTTTTT.

The V and J genes are TRBV11-2 and TRBJ2-2; 7 bases fit TRBD2. The CDR3 loop spans 17 amino acids. Trimming cost V 2 bases and J 0 bases; bases outside gene matches: 6. The V gene's germline CDR1 is SGHAT and CDR2 FQNNGV. Here the CDR3 DNA reads TGTGCCAGCAGCTTATGGGGAGGGCTTTCGAACACCGGGGAGCTGTTTTTT. Amino acids: CASSLWGGLSNTGELFF. Using reference TRBV11-2 and TRBJ2-2 for the parts outside the CDR3, the full variable domain is EAGVAQSPRYKIIEKRQSVAFWCNPISGHATLYWYQQILGQGPKLLIQFQNNGVVDDSQLPKDRFSAERLKGVDSTLKIQPAKLEDSAVYLCASSLWGGLSNTGELFFGEGSRLTVL.